The TCR beta chain under discussion was sequenced for a study of Graves' ophthalmopathy and Graves' hyperthyroidism. Study-wide findings and caveats: Ophthalmopathy progression was predicted by the model at 55% to 71% sensitivity and approximately 72% specificity.

This clonotype was recorded many times. Its antigen is not identified. Amplification of the TCR beta CDR3 regions used RNA transcripts (as template). Second-round multiplex PCR followed a first-round RT-PCR using HTBI primers. Each CDR3 protein gets one entry after TCRdb re-called the multiplex PCR reads with MiXCR. The sample contains a few hundred thousand distinct CDR3 sequences, about 21% of which appear only once. In this cohort's terms, stable hyperthyroidism meant no ophthalmopathy by 18 months of follow-up. Reliance was placed on clinical symptoms, serum thyroxine, TRAb, thyroid ultrasound and orbital computed tomography for diagnosis. There are 14 residues in the CDR3. V shed 6 bases and J 7 bases; nucleotides not matched to a gene: 7. Germline CDR1 reads MNHEY; CDR2 reads SVGEGT.

The V call is TRBV6-2 or TRBV6-3, the J call TRBJ2-1, with 9 positions matching TRBD2. The clonotype originates from a woman aged 18 to 35 with stable Graves' hyperthyroidism. Sequenced sample: peripheral blood. The CDR3 region has the DNA TGTGCCAGCAGCCAGCGGGGGGCCAGGAATGAGCAGTTCTTC. Its translation is CASSQRGARNEQFF.